A selection of T cell receptor beta chains follows, all from one sample in a study of cytomegalovirus exposure and HLA in healthy donors. The method was immunoSEQ multiplex PCR; TCRdb's version includes in-frame clones alone and lacks a portion of them. The sample shows more than 140,000 clones, 85% to 90% of them seen only once. The specimen sequenced was PBMCs. All receptors come from a woman aged 18-29 years in good health and CMV-seropositive. Each CDR3 is given with its conserved first and last residue. The order of the fields is clone size, D gene, J gene, V gene, CDR3 protein, CDR3 DNA. A D gene is named only where the DNA matches it firmly. Clone size is shown for a subset of rows, as once, few, many or a class of expanded clone.

.	TRBD2	TRBJ2-1	TRBV5-4	CASSFPSGRAEDEQFF	TGTGCCAGCAGCTTTCCCAGCGGGAGGGCCGAAGATGAGCAGTTCTTC
once	.	TRBJ2-7	TRBV27	CASSFVGVGHEQYF	TGTGCCAGCAGTTTCGTGGGAGTGGGCCACGAGCAGTACTTC
.	.	TRBJ2-3	TRBV4-2	CASSQLETSTDTQYF	TGTGCCAGCTCGCAACTAGAGACTAGCACAGATACGCAGTATTTT
.	.	TRBJ2-7	TRBV11-2	CASSLNVATYEQYF	TGTGCCAGCAGCTTAAACGTAGCGACCTACGAGCAGTACTTC
.	TRBD1	TRBJ1-1	TRBV13	CASSQTDRGNTEAFF	TGTGCCAGCAGCCAAACTGACAGGGGAAATACTGAAGCTTTCTTT
.	.	TRBJ1-3	TRBV11-3	CASSRQLTSGNTIYF	TGTGCCAGCAGCCGACAGCTAACCTCTGGAAACACCATATATTTT
.	.	TRBJ1-1	TRBV19	CASSIVEGRNTEAFF	TGTGCCAGTAGTATAGTGGAGGGGCGGAACACTGAAGCTTTCTTT
.	.	TRBJ1-5	TRBV19	CASEMGVNQPQHF	TGTGCCAGTGAAATGGGAGTCAATCAGCCCCAGCATTTT
.	.	TRBJ2-2	TRBV30	CAWGGGELFF	TGTGCCTGGGGAGGCGGGGAGCTGTTTTTT
.	.	TRBJ2-7	TRBV5-4	CASSLGGTYEQYF	TGTGCCAGCAGCTTGGGAGGGACCTACGAGCAGTACTTC
.	TRBD1	TRBJ2-5	TRBV19	CASSYLGQGRETQYF	TGTGCCAGTAGTTATCTGGGACAGGGCCGGGAGACCCAGTACTTC
.	.	TRBJ2-7	TRBV4-1	CASSRSTGDYEQYF	TGCGCCAGCAGCCGCTCTACTGGAGACTACGAGCAGTACTTC
.	TRBD1	TRBJ2-1	TRBV2	CASTGGQGPYNEQFF	TGTGCCAGCACAGGGGGTCAGGGGCCTTACAATGAGCAGTTCTTC
.	TRBD2	TRBJ2-3	TRBV5-4	CASSLGSGRAGTDTQYF	TGTGCCAGCAGCTTGGGTAGCGGGAGGGCCGGCACAGATACGCAGTATTTT
.	TRBD1	TRBJ1-5	TRBV5-1	CASSSGTGGSQPQHF	TGCGCCAGCAGCTCCGGGACAGGGGGTAGTCAGCCCCAGCATTTT
.	.	TRBJ1-2	TRBV9	CASSPLAGGPGYGYTF	TGTGCCAGCAGCCCCTTAGCGGGGGGCCCGGGCTATGGCTACACCTTC